This is a list of T cell receptor beta chains from one sample in a study of radiotherapy plus CTLA-4 blockade in lung cancer. Clones were sequenced by immunoSEQ multiplex PCR, and TCRdb holds only the in-frame ones, with some missing. This table has some 90,000 clones, around 83% appearing once. Here the sequenced sample was peripheral blood, taken from a patient treated with radiotherapy plus ipilimumab. These receptors came from a human donor with non-small cell lung cancer who had stable disease on radiotherapy plus ipilimumab. The CDR3 runs from the conserved cysteine through the conserved F or W. The D gene is left open where the match is weak.

TRBV9	TRBJ2-3	TRBD1	CASSVGDRPIADTQYF
TRBV9	TRBJ1-6	NA	CASSLQGLSDPLHF
TRBV28	TRBJ2-7	NA	CASRRAGAVDEQYF
TRBV7-8	TRBJ1-4	NA	CASSPTSRGREKLFF
TRBV6-1	TRBJ2-1	NA	CASSDQGEQFF
TRBV19	TRBJ1-1	TRBD1	CASSRGRLGQGNTEAFF
TRBV2	TRBJ2-7	NA	CASSEQQLYEQYF
TRBV9	TRBJ2-1	NA	CASSVYPAVGTYNEQFF
TRBV7-2	TRBJ2-2	TRBD2	CASRLGLAATGELFF
TRBV5-1	TRBJ2-5	TRBD2	CASSSTSGQYQETQYF
TRBV11-2	TRBJ2-2	NA	CASSLTTGRSTGELFF
TRBV21-1	TRBJ1-5	NA	CASSKAREKPQHF
TRBV28	TRBJ1-3	NA	CASSLAWDSGNTIYF
TRBV29-1	TRBJ2-3	TRBD2	CSSEGTSGDTQYF
TRBV6-6	TRBJ1-5	NA	CASSPDLFNQPQHF
TRBV7-3	TRBJ1-1	NA	CASSFESNTEAFF
TRBV6-5	TRBJ1-1	TRBD1	CASSYRAAGGNTEAFF
TRBV19	TRBJ2-1	TRBD2	CASSIRASGGAYEQFF
TRBV9	TRBJ2-1	NA	CASSHPGTLWNEQFF
TRBV5-1	TRBJ2-1	TRBD1	CACRDRDYNEQFF
TRBV5-1	TRBJ1-3	NA	CASSPLALSGNTIYF
TRBV5-6	TRBJ2-2	TRBD2	CASKLFGEGSTGELFF
TRBV2	TRBJ2-1	TRBD2	CASSEHSLGAGESYNEQFF
TRBV9	TRBJ1-1	NA	CASKLGPTGEAFF
TRBV7-9	TRBJ2-2	NA	CASSLDRLRRTGELFF
TRBV30	TRBJ1-4	NA	CAWSRDTNEKLFF
TRBV11-3	TRBJ2-7	NA	CASSLVLGEQYF
TRBV7-6	TRBJ2-1	NA	CASSLVTATYNEQFF
TRBV7-7	TRBJ2-3	NA	CASSFSLGDTDTQYF
TRBV4-1	TRBJ1-2	NA	CASSQGQGYYGYTF
TRBV6-5	TRBJ1-1	TRBD1	CASSIDREGTEAFF
TRBV6-5	TRBJ1-2	TRBD1	CASTGTGGDGYTF
TRBV5-4	TRBJ2-3	TRBD1	CASSHGTVRTDTQYF
TRBV5-1	TRBJ1-2	NA	CASSPGAHSPQYGYTF
TRBV5-6	TRBJ1-2	NA	CASSRDSGDYGYTF
TRBV2	TRBJ2-6	NA	CASSPDISGANVLTF
TRBV7-9	TRBJ2-6	TRBD1	CASSFSDRGRFSGANVLTF
TRBV6-5	TRBJ1-5	TRBD1	CASSKTGAGGQPQHF
TRBV19	TRBJ2-7	TRBD2	CASSTTSGTPYEQYF
TRBV19	TRBJ1-1	NA	CASRALGSNTEAFF
TRBV6-5	TRBJ2-1	TRBD1	CASSYGQGRNNEQFF
TRBV11-2	TRBJ2-1	TRBD1	CASSLGQTLSYNEQFF
TRBV5-1	TRBJ2-5	NA	CASSYRESETQYF
TRBV28	TRBJ1-2	NA	CASTITRGTYGYTF
TRBV9	TRBJ2-7	TRBD2	CASSIGTSSYEQYF
TRBV2	TRBJ1-4	TRBD1	CASRTQGAANEKLFF
TRBV30	TRBJ2-7	NA	CAWSVTGLRSYEQYF
TRBV28	TRBJ1-5	TRBD1	CASSTTGTGNSNQPQHF
TRBV7-9	TRBJ2-3	NA	CASSFRRGARDTQYF
TRBV7-3	TRBJ1-1	NA	CASSLGPRNTEAFF
TRBV11-3	TRBJ2-3	NA	CASSLGTGRSTDTQYF
TRBV5-1	TRBJ1-4	NA	CASSLTAATNEKLFF
TRBV18	TRBJ2-3	NA	CASSEGGGTDTQYF
TRBV10-1	TRBJ1-6	NA	CASSEWARDSPLHF
TRBV6-1	TRBJ1-3	NA	CASSPAGAGNTIYF
TRBV28	TRBJ2-3	TRBD2	CATALAPRTDTQYF
TRBV4-1	TRBJ2-7	NA	CASSQDFALGEQYF
TRBV21-1	TRBJ2-5	NA	CATNLRETQYF
TRBV5-1	TRBJ2-1	TRBD1	CASREGQGEFNEQFF